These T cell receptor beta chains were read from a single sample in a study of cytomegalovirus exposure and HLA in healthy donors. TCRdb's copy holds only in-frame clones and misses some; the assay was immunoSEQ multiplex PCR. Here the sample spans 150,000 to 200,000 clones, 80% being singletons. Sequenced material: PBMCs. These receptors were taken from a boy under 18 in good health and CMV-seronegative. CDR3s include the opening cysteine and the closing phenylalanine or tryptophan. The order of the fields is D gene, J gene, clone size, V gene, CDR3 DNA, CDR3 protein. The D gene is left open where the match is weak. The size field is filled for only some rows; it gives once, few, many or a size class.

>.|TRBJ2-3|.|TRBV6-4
TGTGCCAGCTCATCAGGCAGCAGCACAGATACGCAGTATTTT
CASSSGSSTDTQYF
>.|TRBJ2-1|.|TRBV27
TGTGCCAGCAGTTTAGGAGGGTTGAGTGAGCAGTTCTTC
CASSLGGLSEQFF
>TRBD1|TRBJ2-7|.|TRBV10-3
TGTGCCATCAGTCTGGGACAGGAGTCCTACGAGCAGTACTTC
CAISLGQESYEQYF
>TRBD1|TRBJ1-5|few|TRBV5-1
TGCGCCAGCAGCAACCTCAGGGCAGGGGGCTATAAACATCAGCCCCAGCATTTT
CASSNLRAGGYKHQPQHF
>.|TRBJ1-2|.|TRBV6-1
TGTGCCAGCAGAGGCAGGGAGGGTGGCTACACCTTC
CASRGREGGYTF
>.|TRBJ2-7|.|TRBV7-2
TGTGCCAGCAGCTTAATGACAGCCTCCTACGAGCAGTACTTC
CASSLMTASYEQYF
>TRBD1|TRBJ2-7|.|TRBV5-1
TGCGCCAGCAGCCCCGAAACCGGGACAGTCTCCTACGAGCAGTACTTC
CASSPETGTVSYEQYF
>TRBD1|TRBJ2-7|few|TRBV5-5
TGTGCCAGCAGCTTGGGACAGGGGGTGTACGAGCAGTACTTC
CASSLGQGVYEQYF
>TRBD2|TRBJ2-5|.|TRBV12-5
TGTGCTAGTGGTTTGGTTCCTAGCGGGAGGGCCGGGGAGACCCAGTACTTC
CASGLVPSGRAGETQYF
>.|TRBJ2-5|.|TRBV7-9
TGTGCCAGCAGCCCCCCCTCAGAGACCCAGTACTTC
CASSPPSETQYF
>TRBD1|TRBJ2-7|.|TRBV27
TGTGCCAGCAGGCTGGGACAGTCAAGCTCCTACGAGCAGTACTTC
CASRLGQSSSYEQYF
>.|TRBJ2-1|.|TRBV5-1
TGCGCCAGCAGCCTTGGGCGGGGCGAGCAGTTCTTC
CASSLGRGEQFF
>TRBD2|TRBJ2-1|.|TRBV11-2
TGTGCCAGCAGCTTAAGGCTAGCGGGGGGGAATGAGCAGTTCTTC
CASSLRLAGGNEQFF
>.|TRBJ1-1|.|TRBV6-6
TGTGCCAGCGGCGAAGCTTTCTTT
CASGEAFF
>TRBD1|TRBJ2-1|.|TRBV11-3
TGTGCCAGCAGCAAGCGGGGACAGGGTTGGAATGAGCAGTTCTTC
CASSKRGQGWNEQFF
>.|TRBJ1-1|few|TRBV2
TGTGCCAGCAGTAACACGTACACTGAAGCTTTCTTT
CASSNTYTEAFF
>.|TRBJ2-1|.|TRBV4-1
TGCGCCAGCAGCCAACCGGGTAGCGGTGCTTACAATGAGCAGTTCTTC
CASSQPGSGAYNEQFF
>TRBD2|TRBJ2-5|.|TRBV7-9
TGTTCCAGCAGCTTAGATGGTGTAGGACTAGCCCTGAAGACCCAGTACTTC
CSSSLDGVGLALKTQYF
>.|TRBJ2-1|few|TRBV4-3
TGCGCCAGCAGCCACGCCATTGACGGGGAGAGGTACAATGAGCAGTTCTTC
CASSHAIDGERYNEQFF
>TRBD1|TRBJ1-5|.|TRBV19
TGTGCCAGTAGTATAGTAGGGGGCGATCAGCCCCAGCATTTT
CASSIVGGDQPQHF
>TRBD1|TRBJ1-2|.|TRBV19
TGTGCCAGTAGTTCCTGGGACAGTTCAGGCTACACCTTC
CASSSWDSSGYTF
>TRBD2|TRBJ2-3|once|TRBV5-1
TGCGCCAGCAGCACCGGTGGCGGGGGGGCGGCAGATACGCAGTATTTT
CASSTGGGGAADTQYF
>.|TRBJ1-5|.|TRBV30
TGTGCCTGGTCGACAGGATATCAGCCCCAGCATTTT
CAWSTGYQPQHF
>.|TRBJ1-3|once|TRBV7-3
TGTGCCAGCAGCTTAGGAGGGAGTGGAAACACCATATATTTT
CASSLGGSGNTIYF
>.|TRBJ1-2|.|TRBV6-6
TGTGCCAGCAGTTACTCGACAGGCGGTGATGGCTACACCTTC
CASSYSTGGDGYTF
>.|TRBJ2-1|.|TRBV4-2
TGTGCCAGCAGCCAAGCAGGACTGATGATTGACTACAATGAGCAGTTCTTC
CASSQAGLMIDYNEQFF
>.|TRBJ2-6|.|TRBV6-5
TGTGCCAGCAGCCCAGCGTCTGGGGCCAACGTCCTGACTTTC
CASSPASGANVLTF
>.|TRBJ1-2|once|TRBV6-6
TGTGCCAGCAGTATACAGGAGGGCCATGGCTACACCTTC
CASSIQEGHGYTF
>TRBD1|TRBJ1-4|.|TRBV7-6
TGTGCCAGCAGCTTAGTGCCGGGACAGGGGACTAATGAAAAACTGTTTTTT
CASSLVPGQGTNEKLFF
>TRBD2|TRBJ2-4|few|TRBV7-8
TGTGCCAGCACCCCCCTGCGGGCGGGAGGGCCCCGGGATAACATTCAGTACTTC
CASTPLRAGGPRDNIQYF
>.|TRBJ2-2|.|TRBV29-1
TGCAGCGTCGCTAAGGGGGGGAATGTCGGGGAGCTGTTTTTT
CSVAKGGNVGELFF
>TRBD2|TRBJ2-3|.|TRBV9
TGTGCCAGCAGCCCAACCGCCGGGACTAGCGGGGGGAGAGGTACGCAGTATTTT
CASSPTAGTSGGRGTQYF
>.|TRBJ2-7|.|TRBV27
TGTGCCAGCAGTTTATCTCGGGTGCGTGAGCAGTACTTC
CASSLSRVREQYF
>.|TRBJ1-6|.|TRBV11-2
TGTGCCAGCAGCTTAGTCCAGTTAAGCTCCTATAATTCACCCCTCCACTTT
CASSLVQLSSYNSPLHF
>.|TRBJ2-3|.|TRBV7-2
TGTGCCAGCAGCCCCCCCCCAGGGTTGGCAGATACGCAGTATTTT
CASSPPPGLADTQYF
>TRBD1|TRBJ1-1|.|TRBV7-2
TGTGCCAGCAGCTTAGAATGGACAGGGGAGGCTTTCTTT
CASSLEWTGEAFF
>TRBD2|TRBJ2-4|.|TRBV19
TGTGCCAGTAGTATATTCGGTAGCGGGAGGAAAAACATTCAGTACTTC
CASSIFGSGRKNIQYF
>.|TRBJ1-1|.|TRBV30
TGTGCCTGGAGAAGAGGAGGGAGTACTGAAGCTTTCTTT
CAWRRGGSTEAFF
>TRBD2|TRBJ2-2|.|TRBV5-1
TGCGCCAGCAGCTCCAATAGCGGGAGGGTTTCCGGGGAGCTGTTTTTT
CASSSNSGRVSGELFF
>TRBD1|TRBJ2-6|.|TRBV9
TGTGCCAGCAGCACCCGGGACAGGCCCTCTGGGGCCAACGTCCTGACTTTC
CASSTRDRPSGANVLTF
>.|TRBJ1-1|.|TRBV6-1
TGTGCCAGCACCGTCACAGGGTTTGGGAGCACTGAAGCTTTCTTT
CASTVTGFGSTEAFF
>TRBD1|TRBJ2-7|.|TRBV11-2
TGTGCCAGCAGCTCCGCCGGGACAGGGGACTACGAGCAGTACTTC
CASSSAGTGDYEQYF
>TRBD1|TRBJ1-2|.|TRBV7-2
TGTGCCAGCAGCTTAGGCGGCCTAGGAGGGGGCAACTATGGCTACACCTTC
CASSLGGLGGGNYGYTF
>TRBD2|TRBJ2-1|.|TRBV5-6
TGTGCCAGCAGCTTGTCGTGGACTAGCGGGAGGGTAGGCAATGAGCAGTTCTTC
CASSLSWTSGRVGNEQFF
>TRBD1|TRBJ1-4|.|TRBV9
TGTGCCAGCAGCGTAGAGGACAGGGGGCGTCGTGAAAAACTGTTTTTT
CASSVEDRGRREKLFF
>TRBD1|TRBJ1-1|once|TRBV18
TGTGCCAGCTCACCAATTTCCGGGACAGGGAGCACTGAAGCTTTCTTT
CASSPISGTGSTEAFF
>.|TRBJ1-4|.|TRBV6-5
TGTGCCAGCAGTCGAACTAATGAAAAACTGTTTTTT
CASSRTNEKLFF
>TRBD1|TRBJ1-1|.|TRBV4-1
TGCGCCAGCAGCCAAGTCCCGGGACAGGGGCGACTTTTGGGCACTGAAGCTTTCTTT
CASSQVPGQGRLLGTEAFF
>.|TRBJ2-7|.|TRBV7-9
TGTTCCAGCAGCGACAGCTCCTACGAGCAGTACTTC
CSSSDSSYEQYF
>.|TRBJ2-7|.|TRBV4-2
TGTGCCAGCAGCCAGGGCTGGAGGGACAGCTCCTACGAGCAGTACTTC
CASSQGWRDSSYEQYF
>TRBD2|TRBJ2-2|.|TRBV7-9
TGTGCCAGCAGCGCGACGGGGAGGGCCCCCGGGGAGCTGTTTTTT
CASSATGRAPGELFF
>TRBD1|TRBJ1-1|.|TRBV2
TGTGCCAGAAAGCTTCCCGGGACAGGGTACACTGAAGCTTTCTTT
CARKLPGTGYTEAFF
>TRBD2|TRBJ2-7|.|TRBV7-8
TGTGCCAGCAGCTTAGCGCGACTAGCGGGGGAGCAGTACTTC
CASSLARLAGEQYF